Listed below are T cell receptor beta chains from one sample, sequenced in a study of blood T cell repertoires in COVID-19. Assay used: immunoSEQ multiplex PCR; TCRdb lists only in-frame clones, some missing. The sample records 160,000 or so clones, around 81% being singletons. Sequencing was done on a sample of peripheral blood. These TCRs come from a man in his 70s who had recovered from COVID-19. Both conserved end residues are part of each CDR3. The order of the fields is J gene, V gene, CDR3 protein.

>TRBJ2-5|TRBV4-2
CASSQDAGGETQYF
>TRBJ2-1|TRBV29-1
CSVEDQGLAGASYNEQFF
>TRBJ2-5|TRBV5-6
CASSLVLQGRSGQETQYF
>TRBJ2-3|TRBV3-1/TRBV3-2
CASSQGQGKDTQYF
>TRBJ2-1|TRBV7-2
CASSLAPRNEQFF
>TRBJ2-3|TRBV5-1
CASSLASGTDTQYF
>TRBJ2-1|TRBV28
CASSSGLAEGFYNEQFF
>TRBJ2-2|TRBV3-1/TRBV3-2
CASSPLEGNTGELFF
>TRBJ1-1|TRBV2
CASSGYQAGNTEAFF
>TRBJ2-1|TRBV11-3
CASSSAQGASRDEQFF
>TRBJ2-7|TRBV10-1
CASSESGGRDEQYF
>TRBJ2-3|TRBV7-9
CASSRASGTTDTQYF
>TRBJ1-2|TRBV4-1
CASSTQGRSDYGYTF
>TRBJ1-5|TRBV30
CAWSGTGNQPQHF
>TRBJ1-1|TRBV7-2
CASRRGLNTEAFF
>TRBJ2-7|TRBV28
CASSLTLAGDEQYF
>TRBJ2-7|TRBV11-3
CASSLYPSYEQYF
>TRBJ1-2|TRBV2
CASSERGNYGYTF
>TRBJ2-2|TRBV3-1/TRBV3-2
CASSLGGLASGELFF
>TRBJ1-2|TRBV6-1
CASSDEGSSRSYTF
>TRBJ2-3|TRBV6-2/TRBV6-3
CASSLGQSTDTQYF
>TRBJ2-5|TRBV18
CASSPPSDRGETQYF
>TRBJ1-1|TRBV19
CASRDTPNTEAFF
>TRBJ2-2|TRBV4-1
CASSPQEVTGTGAPGELFF
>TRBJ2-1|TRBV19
CASMELAGVGSEQFF
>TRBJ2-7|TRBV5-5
CASRLDGQGNEQYF
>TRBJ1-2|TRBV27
CASSRIGGEGGYTF
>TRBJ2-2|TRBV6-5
CASSSTRTGELFF
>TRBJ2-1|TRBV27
CASSLRTSAGVRGNEQFF